This TCR beta chain stems from a study of CD8+ T cells in alopecia areata listed by TCRdb under 2018. Broadly, across the study: To study T cell clonal expansion in alopecia areata, the researchers applied high-throughput TCRbeta sequencing to both the C3H/HeJ mouse model and human patients. Scalp tissue and sorted CD4+ and CD8+ peripheral blood T cells from patchy and totalis/universalis alopecia areata patients and from healthy controls were covered by human TCRbeta sequencing. Clonality in the scalp was compared among normal scalp (n=4), patchy alopecia areata scalp (n=8), and alopecia totalis/universalis scalp (n=8). TCRbeta CDR3 regions were amplified by immunoSEQ multiplex PCR with 35 Vbeta forward and 13 Jbeta reverse primers. The RNA source kit depended on sample type: the PAXgene miRNA kit for fixed scalp, the miRNeasy kit for PBMCs, and the RNeasy kit for mouse skin. The full study reports these points: Shared TCR sequences between patients were less evident than in mice, which may be partly attributable to HLA diversity in the patient population. Compared with normal scalp, lesional scalp, particularly in alopecia totalis/universalis, had higher clonality and more expanded CD8+ clones, which suggests antigenic drive. Unlike mouse skin, which is dominated by gammadelta T cells, normal human skin has resident alphabeta T cells that are also sequenced, and this complicates analysis of the scalp TCR repertoire.

The trim is 7 bases for V and 5 bases for J, with a gap of 9 bases between the germline ends. CDR1 is given as MNHNY and CDR2 as SVGAGI, both from the germline V gene (reference sequence). Taken from cysteine to phenylalanine, the CDR3 has 12 residues. Only the CDR3 region is kept as DNA, spanning 36 bases read in frame from base 1. The library came from the immunoSEQ multiplex PCR assay. To provide template for TCR sequencing, every sample had RNA extracted and reverse transcribed into cDNA. SuperScript III was used to make first-strand cDNA, primed with a 2:1 mix of oligo-dT and random hexamers. A synthetic immune receptor repertoire was used to assess amplification bias, and residual bias was removed computationally. Per the original workflow: Raw reads were preprocessed for error removal, and CDR3 was defined according to IMGT conventions as running from the conserved cysteine to phenylalanine. Clonality was calculated as 1 minus Shannon entropy normalized by log2 of the number of productive unique TCRs. Whether scalp clones were CD4 or CD8 was inferred by matching scalp TCRbeta sequences against CD4 and CD8 repertoires sorted from blood. Sourced from immuneACCESS, this table was stored by TCRdb with only in-frame sequences that have V and J called. A share of the clones is absent; for the studies checked, an unresolved V gene accounts for under half, and the remainder has no known explanation. V and J calls and clone size are those listed in that table; D and trimming were worked out from the DNA. Present in this sample are some 120,000 clones, roughly 50% of which were seen just once. The ten most abundant clones make up over 9.5% of the sample.

Peripheral blood and lesional scalp punch biopsies were obtained from patients with alopecia areata. PBMCs were isolated by density centrifugation and stained for CD3, CD4 and CD8, after which CD4+ and CD8+ T cells were sorted on a FACSAria. The untreated alopecia areata patients were recruited through a multicenter biomarker study. For five biomarker-study patients, blood CD8+ T cells were further sorted into NKG2D-low and NKG2D-high fractions. This clone is a singleton in its sample. Its recognized antigen is unknown. No base quality values were provided; no much bigger clone lies one nucleotide off.

This TCR was sampled from a human donor with alopecia areata. Here the chain combines TRBV6-6 and TRBJ2-1; the D segment could be TRBD2, given 6 matching bases. Sequenced sample: NKG2D-low CD8+ T cells sorted from blood. The cell subset or site label on this specimen signifies: sorted CD8+ NKG2D-low blood T cells. This receptor carries the CDR3 CASTPGDNEQFF. The DNA reads TGTGCCAGCACCCCGGGGGACAATGAGCAGTTCTTC.